This TCR beta chain appears in the sequencing data of a study of blood T cells in healthy people across ages. Study-wide findings and caveats: While age rose, TCR beta diversity per million T cells dropped in a roughly linear way.

Researchers report isolating at least 6 million PBMCs per sample. The germline gives CDR1 SGHNT, CDR2 YYREEE (reference sequence). The germline V and J ends were trimmed by 0 bases and 4 bases, with 20 bases remaining between them. CDR3 length: 17 residues. Combining a sample-barcoded 5' primer with a J-beta primer mix, a second PCR ran for roughly 6 to 11 cycles. TCRdb independently ran MiXCR on the 5' RACE reads; one entry per CDR3 protein. The sample has about 730,000 distinct CDR3 sequences, approximately 43% seen once. About this clonotype itself: No antigen is known for it.

The material sequenced was blood. This chain connects TRBV5-4 to TRBJ2-7; tentative D call: TRBD2 (5 bases). The sequence was collected from a woman between 55 and 75 years old in good health. The chain's CDR3 is CASSLAGHTPEGYEQYF. The CDR3 nucleotides are TGTGCCAGCAGCTTGGCCGGGCACACCCCCGAGGGTTACGAGCAGTACTTC. The full variable domain, completed using reference TRBV5-4 and TRBJ2-7, is ETGVTQSPTHLIKTRGQQVTLRCSSQSGHNTVSWYQQALGQGPQFIFQYYREEENGRGNFPPRFSGLQFPNYSSELNVNALELDDSALYLCASSLAGHTPEGYEQYFGPGTRLTVT.